The next 27 T cell receptor beta chains were all read from a single sample in a study of CD8 T cells in ankylosing spondylitis. TCRdb redid the calling of the 5' RACE reads with MiXCR, one entry per CDR3 protein. Of about 160,000 distinct CDR3 sequences in the sample, about a sixth were seen once. The sample comprised blood, either unsorted or a sorted T cell fraction (not recorded which). All receptors derive from a male donor with ankylosing spondylitis or in good health (not recorded which).

This clonotype was detected many times. This chain uses TRBV5-1 with TRBJ2-1, with no clear D. The V and J ends lost 0 bases and 0 bases respectively, with 10 bases between them. The V gene's germline CDR1 is SGHRS and CDR2 YFSETQ. The length of the CDR3 is 16 residues. The CDR3 DNA reads as TGCGCCAGCAGCTTGGGACCCCGGAGCTCCTACAATGAGCAGTTCTTC. This gives the protein CASSLGPRSSYNEQFF.

This clonotype was observed at least ten times. The CDR3 nucleotides are TGTGCCAGCAGCCCGTACCCGACTAGCCACCGCACAGATACGCAGTATTTT. Residues: CASSPYPTSHRTDTQYF. This chain joins TRBV7-8 and TRBJ2-3; TRBD2 matches at 7 bases. V was pared by 5 bases and J by 1 base, with 12 bases of the junction left unmatched. The CDR3 has 17 amino acids. CDR1 SGHVS and CDR2 FQNEAQ come from the germline V gene. The whole variable domain, filled in from reference TRBV7-8 and TRBJ2-3, reads GAGVSQSPRYKVAKRGQDVALRCDPISGHVSLFWYQQALGQGPEFLTYFQNEAQLDKSGLPSDRFFAERPEGSVSTLKIQRTQQEDSAVYLCASSPYPTSHRTDTQYFGPGTRLTVL.

The genes are TRBV5-1 and TRBJ2-7, with 7 bases fitting TRBD2. The germline gives CDR1 SGHRS, CDR2 YFSETQ. This CDR3 region has 15 residues. The junction had 9 bases not matched to a gene; V was cut back by 4 bases and J by 2 bases. In nucleotides, the CDR3 is TGCGCCAGCAGCATTAGCGGGCCACCCGCCTACGAGCAGTACTTC. Its translation: CASSISGPPAYEQYF.

This clonotype came up many times. The chain combines TRBV29-1 with TRBJ1-2, with 8 bases aligning to TRBD1. Trimming took 5 bases from V and 4 from J; bases not matched to a gene: 15. CDR1 is SQVTM, CDR2 ANQGSEA, per germline. The CDR3 totals 16 residues. This CDR3 reads CSVYKTGGLGSYGYTF. The CDR3 coding sequence is TGCAGCGTTTATAAAACAGGGGGGCTAGGATCCTATGGCTACACCTTC.

V gene TRBV27 combines with J gene TRBJ2-7, with TRBD2 matching 9 bases. Germline CDR1 reads MNHEY; CDR2 reads SMNVEV (reference sequence). CDR3 length equals 14 residues. J lost 2 bases, V lost 5 bases, and 4 bases had no gene match. The CDR3 nucleotides read TGTGCCAGCAGTCATAGCGGGGGAACCTACGAGCAGTACTTC. Its translation: CASSHSGGTYEQYF.

This clonotype was counted a single time. The gene calls are TRBV14 and TRBJ1-4; tentatively, D is TRBD1 (6 bases). Looked up from germline, CDR1 is SGHDN and CDR2 is FVKESK. The length of the CDR3 is 15 residues. Trimming cost V 4 bases and J 8 bases, with 17 bases left between them. The CDR3 sequence is CASSRVPTGQEKLFF. The CDR3 nucleotides are TGTGCCAGCAGCCGCGTACCGACAGGACAGGAAAAACTGTTTTTT.

This clonotype was observed many times. The chain links TRBV27 to TRBJ2-7, with TRBD2 matching over 11 bases. V trimming: 5 bases; J trimming: 5 bases; junction bases outside the gene matches: 8. The CDR3 consists of 15 residues. Looked up from germline, CDR1 is MNHEY and CDR2 is SMNVEV (reference sequence). The CDR3: CASSLLAGGPDEQYF. The CDR3 coding sequence is TGTGCCAGCAGTCTTTTAGCGGGAGGGCCTGACGAGCAGTACTTC.

This clonotype came up a few times. The V call is TRBV19, the J call TRBJ2-1; 7 positions match TRBD2. Germline CDR1 is LNHDA and CDR2 is SQIVND (reference sequence). The CDR3 loop spans 17 amino acids. With V trimmed by 3 bases and J by 3 bases, 11 bases remained unmatched. The CDR3 DNA follows: TGTGCCAGTAGTATCGACCTAGCGGCCCCCTACTACAATGAGCAGTTCTTC. Protein sequence: CASSIDLAAPYYNEQFF.

The chain has TRBV4-1 and TRBJ2-1; 12 nucleotides match TRBD2. The CDR3 covers 20 residues. Germline trimming cut 4 bases from V and 3 bases from J; bases unmatched to any gene: 16. The germline V gene encodes CDR1 MGHRA and CDR2 YSYEKL. Here the CDR3 reads CASSRSPPTSGRVIYNEQFF. CDR3 nucleotide sequence: TGCGCCAGCAGCCGAAGCCCCCCGACTAGCGGGAGAGTTATCTACAATGAGCAGTTCTTC.

This clonotype was recorded at least ten times. V and J are TRBV19 and TRBJ2-7; 9 positions match TRBD1. CDR1 LNHDA and CDR2 SQIVND come from the germline V gene (reference sequence). Losses at the gene ends were 7 bases for V and 3 bases for J; bases not matched to a gene: 10. This CDR3 has 15 amino acids. This chain's CDR3 is CASTAGQGLFYEQYF. The CDR3 DNA reads as TGTGCCAGTACCGCGGGACAGGGCCTATTCTACGAGCAGTACTTC.

The CDR3 coding sequence is TGTGCCAGCAGTTCCCCAACGGCGGCAGAGACCCAGTACTTC. Translation gives CASSSPTAAETQYF. The V and J genes are TRBV6-5 and TRBJ2-5; D ambiguous. The CDR3 extends over 14 amino acids. Germline V gene lookup returns CDR1 MNHEY and CDR2 SVGAGI. Trimming removed 4 bases from V and 4 bases from J, with 13 bases in between.

This clonotype was detected many times. CDR3 protein: CASSLGSGGNNEQFF. CDR3 in DNA: TGTGCCAGCAGTTTAGGTAGCGGGGGTAACAATGAGCAGTTCTTC. The chain carries TRBV12-3 or TRBV12-4 and TRBJ2-1, with 9 bases identical to TRBD2. The ends lost 1 base at V and 5 bases at J; junction bases unmatched: 3. The CDR3 length is 15 residues.

Note on this clonotype: This may be a read error, as it is one base from a much larger clone. The V gene is TRBV12-3 or TRBV12-4, the J gene TRBJ2-3, with 7 bases that match TRBD2. This CDR3 comprises 16 residues. The CDR3 nucleotides are TGTGCCGGCAGTTTCCTGGCGGGAGCAGAGGCAGATACGCAGTATTTT. This encodes CAGSFLAGAEADTQYF.

This clonotype occurred a few times. V is TRBV19 and J is TRBJ1-1; a weak D match, TRBD1 (5 bases). This CDR3 is built from 15 residues. The V gene's germline CDR1 is LNHDA and CDR2 SQIVND (reference sequence). V lost 1 base, J lost 7 bases, and 16 bases lay in between. The CDR3 sequence is CASSIVARVANEAFF. The CDR3 DNA is TGTGCCAGTAGTATAGTCGCCAGGGTCGCAAATGAAGCTTTCTTT.

In this sample, this clonotype turned up a few times. The chain has TRBV28 and TRBJ2-7; D is perhaps TRBD2 (6 bases). CDR1 and CDR2 from the germline V gene are MDHEN and SYDVKM. Trimming pared 7 bases from V and 3 bases from J, leaving 7 bases between. CDR3 size: 11 residues. CDR3 region: CASMRGYEQYF. CDR3 DNA: TGTGCCAGCATGCGGGGCTACGAGCAGTACTTC.

Comment on this clonotype: A single base separates this from a much larger clone, so it may be a read error. V gene TRBV12-3 or TRBV12-4 combines with J gene TRBJ1-5, with TRBD1 identical over 9 bases. The CDR3 spans 14 residues. The CDR3 DNA reads TGTGCCAGCAGCCAGCGGGACAGGGTTCAGCCCCGGCATTTT. Encoded protein: CASSQRDRVQPRHF.

The chain links TRBV6-5 to TRBJ2-3, with D perhaps assigned TRBD1 or TRBD2 (6 bases each). In germline, CDR1 is MNHEY, CDR2 SVGAGI. The germline V and J ends were trimmed by 2 bases and 5 bases, with 14 bases remaining between them. CDR3 length equals 15 residues. In DNA, the CDR3 is TGTGCCAGCAGTTACGACGGGGGCTCTGGAGATACGCAGTATTTT. This codes for CASSYDGGSGDTQYF.

This clonotype was picked up a small number of times. The V and J genes are TRBV7-9 and TRBJ2-1; 7 nucleotides match TRBD2. V lost 0 bases, J lost 8 bases, and 10 bases stayed unmatched. The CDR3 is 16 amino acids. Germline V gene sequence: CDR1 SEHNR, CDR2 FQNEAQ (reference sequence). Here the CDR3 DNA reads TGTGCCAGCAGCTTAGCTCAGACTAGCCGGGTCGATGAGCAGTTCTTC. Translated: CASSLAQTSRVDEQFF.

This chain links TRBV12-3 or TRBV12-4 with TRBJ1-1, with 7 bases fitting TRBD1. Trimming cost V 5 bases and J 4 bases; bases outside gene matches: 7. The CDR3 sequence is 14 residues long. The CDR3 protein is CASSDRALGTEAFF. Here the CDR3 DNA reads TGTGCCAGCAGTGACAGGGCCCTGGGCACTGAAGCTTTCTTT.

For the CDR3, the DNA is TGTGCCAGCGGGGGGCACTACGATCAGCCCCAGCATTTT. As protein: CASGGHYDQPQHF. The chain is built from TRBV7-9 and TRBJ1-5; tentatively, D is TRBD1 (6 bases). This CDR3 is built from 13 residues. In germline, CDR1 is SEHNR, CDR2 FQNEAQ (reference sequence). V lost 8 bases to trimming and J lost 5 bases, with 13 bases between them. The full variable domain, with the rest looked up from reference TRBV7-9 and TRBJ1-5, is DTGVSQNPRHKITKRGQNVTFRCDPISEHNRLYWYRQTLGQGPEFLTYFQNEAQLEKSRLLSDRFSAERPKGSFSTLEIQRTEQGDSAMYLCASGGHYDQPQHFGDGTRLSIL.

This clonotype was seen only a few times. The chain carries TRBV3-1 and TRBJ2-5; 10 nucleotides agree with TRBD2. The CDR3 spans 15 residues. J gave up 3 bases and V 5 bases, and 6 bases lay outside the gene matches. The germline gives CDR1 LGHDT, CDR2 YNNKEL (reference sequence). The CDR3: CASSDPGLAKETQYF. CDR3 in DNA: TGTGCCAGCAGCGATCCGGGACTAGCGAAAGAGACCCAGTACTTC.

The rearrangement links TRBV12-2 to TRBJ1-5; TRBD1, as called in the table, went unchecked against the DNA. TRBV12-2 is a listed pseudogene. The CDR3 contains 15 residues. CDR3 amino acids: CASRSGGGRFRPQHF. For the CDR3, the DNA is TGTGCAAGTCGCTCTGGAGGGGGGCGGTTTAGGCCCCAGCATTTT.

This clonotype was counted between two and nine times. This chain links TRBV5-5 with TRBJ1-4; maybe TRBD1 (5 bases). Germline loops: CDR1 SGHKS, CDR2 YYEKEE (reference sequence). This CDR3 spans 15 amino acids. Deletions cut 0 bases from V and 2 bases from J, with 8 bases between. The CDR3 region has the DNA TGTGCCAGCAGCTTGGACGGGGGGACTAATGAAAAACTGTTTTTT. The encoded protein is CASSLDGGTNEKLFF.

V usage is TRBV29-1 and J usage is TRBJ2-2, with 7 bases lining up with TRBD2. CDR1 SQVTM and CDR2 ANQGSEA come from the germline V gene. V shed 1 base and J 5 bases; nucleotides not matched to a gene: 13. The CDR3 extends over 17 amino acids. The CDR3 loop reads CSVEGLAEIPGTGELFF. In DNA, the CDR3 is TGCAGCGTTGAAGGTCTAGCGGAAATCCCGGGGACCGGGGAGCTGTTTTTT.

The rearrangement links TRBV4-2 to TRBJ2-1; D gene uncertain. The ends were cut back, 0 bases at V and 9 bases at J, with 6 bases in the middle. The germline gives CDR1 LGHNA, CDR2 YNFKEQ. The length of the CDR3 is 12 residues. The CDR3 DNA follows: TGTGCCAGCAGCCAAGATACGATTGAGCAGTTCTTC. Protein sequence: CASSQDTIEQFF.

V usage is TRBV12-3 or TRBV12-4 and J usage is TRBJ1-5, with a tentative D call TRBD1 (5 bases). The V and J ends lost 7 bases and 0 bases respectively, with 22 bases between them. CDR3 length: 18 residues. The CDR3 here is CASTLQGSTLYSNQPQHF. CDR3 nucleotide sequence: TGTGCCAGCACCCTGCAGGGATCTACCCTCTATAGCAATCAGCCCCAGCATTTT.

This clonotype has ten or more counts. The CDR3 protein is CASSHVTSGERRPGELFF. CDR3 sequence (DNA): TGCGCCAGCAGCCACGTAACTTCGGGGGAGAGACGTCCCGGGGAGCTGTTTTTT. The V call is TRBV4-1, the J call TRBJ2-2, with a tentative D call TRBD2 (6 bases). This CDR3 is built from 18 residues. V lost 3 bases and J 6 bases, leaving 23 bases between the germline ends. Germline-derived CDR1 and CDR2 are MGHRA and YSYEKL.